These 30 T cell receptor beta chains were all obtained from the same sample, sequenced in a study of T cells in tuberculosis. Time point here: new active TB diagnosis, blood taken before or within 7 days of starting treatment. Some clones are missing from TCRdb's copy, which holds only in-frame ones; the method was immunoSEQ multiplex PCR. Of 22,000 or so clones listed, approximately 85% are singletons. Sequencing used PBMCs, obtained at tuberculosis diagnosis. The source is an adult with tuberculosis.

The chain couples TRBV30 to TRBJ2-6, with a possible D match to TRBD1 (5 bases). The ends were cut back, 0 bases at V and 4 bases at J, with 10 bases in the middle. CDR1 and CDR2 from the germline V gene are GTSNPN and SVGIG (reference sequence). The CDR3 sequence is 15 residues long. The CDR3 sequence: CAWSVQGAGANVLTF. CDR3 in DNA: TGTGCCTGGAGTGTACAAGGGGCCGGGGCCAACGTCCTGACTTTC. Variable domain in full (rest from reference TRBV30 and TRBJ2-6): SQTIHQWPATLVQPVGSPLSLECTVEGTSNPNLYWYRQAAGRGLQLLFYSVGIGQISSEVPQNLSASRPQDRQFILSSKKLLLSDSGFYLCAWSVQGAGANVLTFGAGSRLTVL.

The gene calls are TRBV30 and TRBJ2-7; D is possibly TRBD1 (6 bases). V dropped 0 bases and J dropped 7 bases, with 16 bases sitting between them. The CDR3 is made up of 14 amino acids. Per the germline V gene, CDR1 is GTSNPN and CDR2 is SVGIG (reference sequence). The CDR3 sequence is CAWSVLGAPWEQYF. CDR3 DNA sequence: TGTGCCTGGAGTGTACTGGGGGCTCCATGGGAGCAGTACTTC.

This sequence joins TRBV27 and TRBJ2-7; 8 nucleotides align to TRBD2. Germline CDR1 reads MNHEY; CDR2 reads SMNVEV (reference sequence). This CDR3 region has 15 residues. V lost 4 bases and J lost 6; bases outside the gene matches: 11. Here the CDR3 DNA reads TGTGCCAGCAGTTACGGGGGGGGGAGTGTAGGCGAGCAGTACTTC. Its translation: CASSYGGGSVGEQYF.

This clone is medium-sized. The chain recombines TRBV27 with TRBJ2-7; 7 bases are a match to TRBD2. Germline V gene sequence: CDR1 MNHEY, CDR2 SMNVEV (reference sequence). The CDR3 covers 15 residues. With 4 bases clipped from V and 4 bases from J, the junction kept 10 bases outside the gene matches. The CDR3: CASSSQAGRVYEQYF. Here the CDR3 DNA reads TGTGCCAGCAGTTCTCAAGCGGGACGTGTGTACGAGCAGTACTTC.

This clone has a handful of counts. The CDR3 DNA reads TGTGCCAGCAGCCCCGGACAGTTATCCTACGAGCAGTACTTC. Translating gives CASSPGQLSYEQYF. The chain joins TRBV6-5 to TRBJ2-7; tentatively, D is TRBD1 (6 bases). V dropped 6 bases and J dropped 1 base, with 13 bases sitting between them. Germline V gene sequence: CDR1 MNHEY, CDR2 SVGAGI. This CDR3 contains 14 residues.

This sequence joins TRBV11-3 and TRBJ2-3, with 15 positions matching TRBD2. The germline V gene encodes CDR1 SGHNT and CDR2 YENEEA. The CDR3 runs to 16 residues. V lost 5 bases and J lost 4; bases outside the gene matches: 4. This CDR3 is CASSPGLAGGSDTQYF. The CDR3 region has the DNA TGTGCCAGCAGCCCGGGACTAGCGGGGGGTTCAGATACGCAGTATTTT.

CDR3 nucleotide sequence: TGTGCCAGTAGTATGAGTTGGACAGCTAAAGCTTTCTTT. Encoded protein: CASSMSWTAKAFF. The chain has TRBV19 and TRBJ1-1; a weak D match, TRBD1 (6 bases). V lost 3 bases and J lost 9, with 14 bases in between. CDR1 and CDR2 from the germline V gene are LNHDA and SQIVND (reference sequence). The CDR3 consists of 13 residues.

This clone was seen more than once but under ten times. CDR3 coding DNA: TGTGCCAGCACAAGCGGGGGGCGAGGTGAGCAGTACTTC. Protein sequence: CASTSGGRGEQYF. This chain joins TRBV27 and TRBJ2-7; 9 bases are shared with TRBD2. With V trimmed by 7 bases and J by 7 bases, 8 bases remained unmatched. From germline, CDR1 is MNHEY and CDR2 SMNVEV (reference sequence). The CDR3 runs 13 residues.

This clone was counted only a few times. This chain links TRBV7-8 with TRBJ2-2, with TRBD1 matching over 8 bases. J gave up 6 bases and V 7 bases, and 7 bases lay outside the gene matches. The CDR3 is 14 residues long. Germline lookup yields CDR1 SGHVS and CDR2 FQNEAQ. CDR3 loop: CASIEQGAAGELFF. CDR3 coding DNA: TGTGCCAGCATCGAGCAGGGGGCAGCCGGGGAGCTGTTTTTT.

The chain joins TRBV10-1 to TRBJ1-2; D gene ambiguous. The germline V and J ends were trimmed by 8 bases and 3 bases, with 10 bases remaining between them. CDR1 and CDR2 from the germline V gene are WNHNN and SYGVQD (reference sequence). This CDR3 spans 12 amino acids. Here the CDR3 reads CASSDGDYGYTF. Written as DNA, the CDR3 is TGCGCCAGCTCGGACGGGGACTATGGCTACACCTTC.

The chain joins TRBV30 to TRBJ1-6; possible D gene TRBD1, 6 bases. The length of the CDR3 is 16 residues. Germline CDR1 is GTSNPN and CDR2 is SVGIG (reference sequence). V was pared by 0 bases and J by 2 bases, with 11 bases between. The DNA for the CDR3 is TGTGCCTGGAGTGTAGGGGGTATCCCCTATAATTCACCCCTCCACTTT. It yields the protein CAWSVGGIPYNSPLHF.

The genes are TRBV5-1 and TRBJ2-2; the match to TRBD1 covers 9 bases. The CDR3 extends over 16 amino acids. Trimming removed 4 bases from V and 1 base from J; junction bases left unmatched: 5. Germline-derived CDR1 and CDR2 are SGHRS and YFSETQ. The CDR3 DNA sequence: TGCGCCAGCAGCCTAAACAGGGGGCTGAACACCGGGGAGCTGTTTTTT. Its protein is CASSLNRGLNTGELFF.

The rearrangement links TRBV6-6 to TRBJ1-2; D not certain. The germline V gene has CDR1 MNHNY and CDR2 SVGAGI (reference sequence). Deletions cut 4 bases from V and 3 bases from J, with 9 bases between. CDR3 length: 13 residues. The CDR3 DNA is TGTGCCAGCAGTTCCTCGTCTCACTATGGCTACACCTTC. This translates into CASSSSSHYGYTF.

The rearrangement joins TRBV11-2 to TRBJ2-1; TRBD2 agrees at 13 bases. Trimming removed 7 bases from V and 12 bases from J; junction bases left unmatched: 6. Per germline, CDR1 SGHAT and CDR2 FQNNGV. The CDR3 has 13 residues. CDR3 protein: CASTGLAGAWQFF. The DNA for the CDR3 is TGTGCCAGCACCGGACTAGCGGGGGCCTGGCAGTTCTTC.

In its sample, this clone was seen once. The genes are TRBV6-5 and TRBJ2-7, with 7 bases aligning to TRBD2. The CDR3 is made up of 11 amino acids. The V and J ends lost 9 bases and 5 bases, in that order; junction bases with no gene match: 4. Germline V gene data show CDR1 as MNHEY and CDR2 as SVGAGI. The CDR3 bases are TGTGCCAGTAGGACTAGGGACGAGCAGTACTTC. Translated, it gives CASRTRDEQYF.

This chain joins TRBV5-1 and TRBJ1-2; 9 bases are shared with TRBD1. Germline lookup yields CDR1 SGHRS and CDR2 YFSETQ. This CDR3 contains 14 residues. The trim removed 3 bases at V and 4 bases at J, leaving 4 bases unmatched. The CDR3 DNA reads as TGCGCCAGCAGCTCGGGACAGGGCACCTATGGCTACACCTTC. Its translation is CASSSGQGTYGYTF. Full variable domain (rest looked up from reference TRBV5-1 and TRBJ1-2): KAGVTQTPRYLIKTRGQQVTLSCSPISGHRSVSWYQQTPGQGLQFLFEYFSETQRNKGNFPGRFSGRQFSNSRSEMNVSTLELGDSALYLCASSSGQGTYGYTFGSGTRLTVV.

The CDR3: CAISESGQVYF. The CDR3 DNA reads TGTGCCATCAGTGAGTCGGGACAGGTCTACTTC. The V and J genes are TRBV10-3 and TRBJ2-4; 8 bases fit TRBD1. CDR3 length equals 11 residues. With 0 bases clipped from V and 16 bases from J, the junction kept 2 bases outside the gene matches. Germline V lookup: CDR1 ENHRY, CDR2 SYGVKD.

The V gene is TRBV7-8, the J gene TRBJ1-2; weak D call: TRBD1 (6 bases). Germline-derived CDR1 and CDR2 are SGHVS and FQNEAQ. The CDR3 is made up of 15 amino acids. V lost 5 bases, J lost 8 bases, and 21 bases lay in between. In nucleotides, the CDR3 is TGTGCCAGCAGCCCCCTTGGGGGCGAATGGGGCGGCTACACCTTC. It codes for CASSPLGGEWGGYTF. Based on the CDR3 plus reference TRBV7-8 and TRBJ1-2, the full variable domain is GAGVSQSPRYKVAKRGQDVALRCDPISGHVSLFWYQQALGQGPEFLTYFQNEAQLDKSGLPSDRFFAERPEGSVSTLKIQRTQQEDSAVYLCASSPLGGEWGGYTFGSGTRLTVV.

The V gene is TRBV29-1, the J gene TRBJ2-1, with a weak D call TRBD1 (5 bases). Germline lookup yields CDR1 SQVTM and CDR2 ANQGSEA. The length of the CDR3 is 13 residues. V was clipped by 4 bases and J by 7 bases, with 14 bases between them. CDR3 residues: CSVAVRRTNEQFF. Written as DNA, the CDR3 is TGCAGCGTTGCGGTTCGACGGACAAATGAGCAGTTCTTC.

The chain joins TRBV30 to TRBJ2-2; 10 bases fit TRBD2. The CDR3 length is 16 residues. Germline V gene data show CDR1 as GTSNPN and CDR2 as SVGIG (reference sequence). The junction had 9 bases not matched to a gene; V was cut back by 1 base and J by 7 bases. The chain's CDR3 is CAWSDSSGGRVGELFF. The CDR3 coding sequence is TGTGCCTGGAGTGATTCTAGCGGGGGCCGTGTCGGGGAGCTGTTTTTT. Together with reference TRBV30 and TRBJ2-2, the CDR3 gives the full variable domain: SQTIHQWPATLVQPVGSPLSLECTVEGTSNPNLYWYRQAAGRGLQLLFYSVGIGQISSEVPQNLSASRPQDRQFILSSKKLLLSDSGFYLCAWSDSSGGRVGELFFGEGSRLTVL.

In this sample, this clone turned up a few times. This chain uses TRBV7-2 with TRBJ1-5, with unresolved D. The CDR3 is made up of 14 amino acids. CDR1 SGHTA and CDR2 FQGNSA come from the germline V gene. The V and J ends lost 2 bases and 3 bases respectively, with 8 bases between them. The CDR3 coding sequence is TGTGCCAGCAGCTTACGACTGCACAATCAGCCCCAGCATTTT. Its translation: CASSLRLHNQPQHF. The entire variable domain, with the rest obtained from reference TRBV7-2 and TRBJ1-5, is as follows: GAGVSQSPSNKVTEKGKDVELRCDPISGHTALYWYRQSLGQGLEFLIYFQGNSAPDKSGLPSDRFSAERTGGSVSTLTIQRTQQEDSAVYLCASSLRLHNQPQHFGDGTRLSIL.

The rearrangement links TRBV2 to TRBJ1-2; a possible D gene is TRBD1 (5 bases). CDR3 length: 13 residues. The ends were cut back, 7 bases at V and 3 bases at J, with 12 bases in the middle. Germline V gives CDR1 SNHLY, CDR2 FYNNEI. Written as DNA, the CDR3 is TGTGCCAGCACCCTGGAGGGACACTATGGCTACACCTTC. This codes for CASTLEGHYGYTF.

V gene TRBV5-6 combines with J gene TRBJ1-1, with D tentatively TRBD1 (6 bases). CDR1 SGHDT and CDR2 YYEEEE come from the germline V gene. V shed 1 base and J shed 6 bases, with 16 bases lying between them. The CDR3 covers 15 residues. Here the CDR3 DNA reads TGTGCCAGCAGCTTGTGGGGCAGGGGTACTCCTGAAGCTTTCTTT. Translated, it gives CASSLWGRGTPEAFF.

J is TRBJ1-2 and V is TRBV6-5; D possibly corresponds to TRBD1 (6 bases). The CDR3 extends over 15 amino acids. V was trimmed by 5 bases and J by 5 bases, leaving 18 bases between them. In germline, CDR1 is MNHEY, CDR2 SVGAGI. CDR3 nucleotide sequence: TGTGCCAGCAGTCGAAGTTACGATACAGGGTATGGCTACACCTTC. Translating it yields CASSRSYDTGYGYTF.

V is TRBV6-4 and J is TRBJ2-3; D perhaps matches TRBD2 (5 bases). The germline V and J ends were trimmed by 3 bases and 4 bases, with 14 bases remaining between them. The CDR3 runs to 15 residues. Germline CDR1 MRHNA, CDR2 SNTAGT. The CDR3 is CASSEPGMVPDTQYF. For the CDR3, the DNA is TGTGCCAGCAGTGAACCCGGGATGGTCCCAGATACGCAGTATTTT.

The rearrangement links TRBV15 to TRBJ2-2; 8 bases align to TRBD1. Trimming at V came to 5 bases and at J to 2 bases, leaving 4 bases not matched to a gene. Per the germline V gene, CDR1 is LNHNV and CDR2 is YYDKDF (reference sequence). The CDR3 has 15 amino acids. The CDR3 reads CATSPQGANTGELFF. CDR3 bases: TGTGCCACCAGCCCTCAGGGGGCTAACACCGGGGAGCTGTTTTTT.

This clone was seen only once. The chain joins TRBV25-1 to TRBJ2-6, with 9 bases identical to TRBD1. Per germline, CDR1 MGHDK and CDR2 SYGVNS. The CDR3 is 16 residues long. The trim removed 7 bases at V and 3 bases at J, leaving 7 bases unmatched. CDR3 in DNA: TGTGCCAGCACCGTACAGGGGGCGCTTGGGGCCAACGTCCTGACTTTC. It encodes CASTVQGALGANVLTF.

The V gene is TRBV29-1, the J gene TRBJ1-5; 8 bases agree with TRBD1. This CDR3 is built from 13 residues. Per the germline V gene, CDR1 is SQVTM and CDR2 is ANQGSEA. After removal of 4 bases from V and 6 bases from J, the junction contained 5 bases not matched to a gene. DNA for the CDR3: TGCAGCGTTGCCAGGGGGCAGGGTCAGCCCCAGCATTTT. Translation gives CSVARGQGQPQHF.

This chain joins TRBV28 and TRBJ2-2; tentatively, D is TRBD2 (7 bases). This CDR3 contains 14 residues. CDR1 is MDHEN, CDR2 SYDVKM, per germline. Trimming took off 7 bases at V and 4 bases at J, with 13 bases between the two ends. DNA for the CDR3: TGTGCCAGCAAAAGGGGGGGAGGCACCGGGGAGCTGTTTTTT. Its protein is CASKRGGGTGELFF.

The chain combines TRBV28 with TRBJ1-5; TRBD1 agrees at 11 bases. The CDR3 extends over 18 amino acids. V dropped 4 bases and J dropped 2; count of bases not matched to a gene: 10. Per the germline V gene, CDR1 is MDHEN and CDR2 is SYDVKM. The CDR3 DNA is TGTGCCAGCAGTTCAGGACAGGGGGCCGTCGGAGGCAATCAGCCCCAGCATTTT. Protein sequence: CASSSGQGAVGGNQPQHF.